This T cell receptor (beta chain) was recorded in a study of T cells in Graves' hyperthyroidism and ophthalmopathy. Researchers took RNA transcripts and amplified the TCR beta CDR3 regions from them. The HTBI set primed first-round TCR CDR3 RT-PCR. One entry per CDR3 protein, called by TCRdb with MiXCR from the multiplex PCR reads. The sample records about 560,000 distinct CDR3 sequences, over 15% being singletons. This clonotype has a count of ten or more. CDR3 length equals 14 residues. Germline CDR1 LNHDA, CDR2 SQIVND (reference sequence). V was pared by 9 bases and J by 5 bases, with 11 bases of the junction left unmatched.

Sequencing was carried out using blood. The source of this sequence is a woman aged 18-29 years with Graves' hyperthyroidism. The chain has TRBV19 and TRBJ2-7; TRBD1 agrees at 9 bases. CDR3 nucleotides: TGTGCCAGCAAAGCACAGGGGGCGGAGGACGAGCAGTACTTC. Translated, it gives CASKAQGAEDEQYF.